This TCR beta chain was sequenced in a study of vaccination effects on CD4 cells after COVID-19. Study results and limitations: Clones of infection and vaccine origin contracted markedly late after vaccination. Convalescent patients were scarce, and early post-infection timepoints were absent.

With regard to this clone: What it binds is not known.

Sequencing in the ViraFEST assay came after antigen-specific CD4+ T cells had been expanded with viral peptide pools, which were used to stimulate PBMC. The authors isolated CD4+ T cells after approximately 9 days of culture. Vaccine administered to participants consisted of two doses of either BNT162b2 or mRNA-1273. Produced via immunoSEQ multiplex PCR; TCRdb's table is partial and in-frame only. The sample shows roughly 30,000 clones, roughly 71% of them seen only once. V lost 2 bases, J lost 0 bases, and 5 bases lay in between. This CDR3 has 14 amino acids. Germline CDR1 and CDR2: MNHNY and SVGAGI (reference sequence).

V gene TRBV6-6 combines with J gene TRBJ2-1, with no clear D. Sequences were derived from CD4+ T cells from PBMCs cultured with HCoV-NL63 spike peptides, sampled after COVID-19 vaccination. The receptor was derived from a human donor who received a COVID-19 vaccine. Here the CDR3 reads CASSYRSSYNEQFF. CDR3 coding DNA: TGTGCCAGCAGTTACAGGAGCTCCTACAATGAGCAGTTCTTC.